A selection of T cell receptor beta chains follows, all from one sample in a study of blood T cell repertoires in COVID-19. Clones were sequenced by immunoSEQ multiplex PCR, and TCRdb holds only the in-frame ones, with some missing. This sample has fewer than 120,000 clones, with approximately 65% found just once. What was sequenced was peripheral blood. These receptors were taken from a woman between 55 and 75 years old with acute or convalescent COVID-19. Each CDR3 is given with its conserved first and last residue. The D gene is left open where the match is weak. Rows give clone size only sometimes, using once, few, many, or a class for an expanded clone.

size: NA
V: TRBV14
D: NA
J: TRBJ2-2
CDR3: CASSQLVSGELFF
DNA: TGTGCCAGCAGCCAACTAGTTTCCGGGGAGCTGTTTTTT

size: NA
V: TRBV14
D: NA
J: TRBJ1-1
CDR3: CASSQEGLNEAFF
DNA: TGTGCCAGCAGCCAAGAAGGACTTAATGAAGCTTTCTTT

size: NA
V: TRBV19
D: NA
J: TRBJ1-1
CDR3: CASSPPRQANTEAFF
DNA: TGTGCCAGTAGTCCTCCCCGACAGGCGAACACTGAAGCTTTCTTT

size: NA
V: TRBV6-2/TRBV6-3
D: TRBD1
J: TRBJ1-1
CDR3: CASSPDRYNTEAFF
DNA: TGTGCCAGCAGCCCGGACAGGTACAACACTGAAGCTTTCTTT

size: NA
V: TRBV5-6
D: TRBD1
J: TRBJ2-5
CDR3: CASSYLSGTEDQETQYF
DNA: TGTGCCAGCAGCTACCTAAGTGGGACAGAGGATCAAGAGACCCAGTACTTC

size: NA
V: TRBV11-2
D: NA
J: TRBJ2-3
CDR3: CASSPQFRSTDTQYF
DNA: TGTGCCAGCAGCCCTCAATTCCGGAGCACAGATACGCAGTATTTT

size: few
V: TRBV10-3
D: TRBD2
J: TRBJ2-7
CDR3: CAIASTSGSYEQYF
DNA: TGTGCCATTGCCAGCACTAGCGGCTCCTACGAGCAGTACTTC

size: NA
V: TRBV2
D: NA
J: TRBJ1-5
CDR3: CASRGNSNQPQHF
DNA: TGTGCCAGCCGTGGTAATAGCAATCAGCCCCAGCATTTT

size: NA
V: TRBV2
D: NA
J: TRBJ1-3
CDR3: CASRAGHAGNTIYF
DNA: TGTGCCAGCAGAGCGGGACATGCTGGAAACACCATATATTTT

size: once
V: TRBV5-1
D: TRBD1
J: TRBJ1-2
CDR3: CASSRDRDYGYTF
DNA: TGCGCCAGCAGCCGGGACAGGGACTATGGCTACACCTTC

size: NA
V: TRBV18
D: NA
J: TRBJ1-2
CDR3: CASSERQTYGYTF
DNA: TGTGCCAGCTCAGAACGACAGACATATGGCTACACCTTC

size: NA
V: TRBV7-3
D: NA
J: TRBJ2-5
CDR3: CASSSLRGETQYF
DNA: TGTGCCAGCAGCTCCCTCAGGGGAGAGACCCAGTACTTC

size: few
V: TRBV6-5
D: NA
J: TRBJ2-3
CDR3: CASTDSSTDTQYF
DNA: TGTGCCAGCACAGACAGCAGCACAGATACGCAGTATTTT

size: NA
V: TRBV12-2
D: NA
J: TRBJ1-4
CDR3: CASRWGGVFRVEKLFF
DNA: TGTGCAAGTCGCTGGGGAGGGGTCTTTCGGGTTGAAAAACTGTTTTTT

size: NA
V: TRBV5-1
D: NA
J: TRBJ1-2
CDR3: CASSLDSVYGYTF
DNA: TGCGCCAGCAGCTTGGATTCAGTCTATGGCTACACCTTC

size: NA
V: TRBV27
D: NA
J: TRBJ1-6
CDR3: CASQRTGNNSPLHF
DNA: TGTGCCAGCCAACGAACAGGGAATAATTCACCCCTCCACTTT

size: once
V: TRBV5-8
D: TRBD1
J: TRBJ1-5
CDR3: CASSRGQVSNQPQHF
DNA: TGTGCCAGCAGCCGGGGACAGGTTAGCAATCAGCCCCAGCATTTT

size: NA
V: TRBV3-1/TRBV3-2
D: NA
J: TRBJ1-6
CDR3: CASSQAQGRGSPLHF
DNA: TGTGCCAGCAGCCAAGCACAGGGTCGCGGCTCACCCCTCCACTTT

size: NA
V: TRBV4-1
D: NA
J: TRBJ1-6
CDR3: CASSRGLGQNNSPLHF
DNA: TGCGCCAGCAGCCGCGGGTTGGGACAAAATAATTCACCCCTCCACTTT

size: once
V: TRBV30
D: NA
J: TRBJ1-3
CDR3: CAWSGGGGAGNTIYF
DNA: TGTGCCTGGAGTGGAGGAGGGGGGGCTGGAAACACCATATATTTT

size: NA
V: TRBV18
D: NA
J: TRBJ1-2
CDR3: CASSPAQGNYGYTF
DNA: TGTGCCAGCTCCCCCGCGCAGGGGAACTATGGCTACACCTTC

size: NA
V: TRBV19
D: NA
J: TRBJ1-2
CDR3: CASSHPGYDYGYTF
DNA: TGTGCCAGTAGTCATCCAGGGTACGACTATGGCTACACCTTC

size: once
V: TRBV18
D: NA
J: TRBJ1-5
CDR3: CASSRRGSGGGNQPQHF
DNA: TGTGCCAGCTCACGCCGGGGCTCGGGGGGAGGAAATCAGCCCCAGCATTTT

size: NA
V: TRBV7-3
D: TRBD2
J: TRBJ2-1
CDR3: CASSLLPRGGLPNEQFF
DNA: TGTGCCAGCAGCTTACTCCCGCGCGGGGGGCTCCCCAATGAGCAGTTCTTC

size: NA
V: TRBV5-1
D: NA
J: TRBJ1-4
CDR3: CASSTQGRDEKLFF
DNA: TGCGCCAGCAGCACGCAGGGGAGGGATGAAAAACTGTTTTTT

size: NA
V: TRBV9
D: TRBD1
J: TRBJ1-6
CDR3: CASSVGGTGLESPLHF
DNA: TGTGCCAGCAGCGTAGGGGGGACAGGGTTGGAGTCACCCCTCCACTTT

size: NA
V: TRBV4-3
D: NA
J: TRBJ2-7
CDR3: CASSYSGTGESYEQYF
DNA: TGCGCCAGCAGCTATTCCGGGACGGGGGAGTCCTACGAGCAGTACTTC

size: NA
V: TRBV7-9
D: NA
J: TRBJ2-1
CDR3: CASSFNRLLETNNEQFF
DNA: TGTGCCAGCAGCTTCAATCGATTACTGGAGACTAACAATGAGCAGTTCTTC

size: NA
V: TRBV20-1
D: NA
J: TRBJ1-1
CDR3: CSASAGRMTEASF
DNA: TGCAGTGCCAGTGCAGGGAGGATGACTGAAGCTTCCTTT

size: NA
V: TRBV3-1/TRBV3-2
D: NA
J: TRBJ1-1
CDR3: CASSQEGRGGTEAFF
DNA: TGTGCCAGCAGCCAAGAGGGCAGAGGGGGCACTGAAGCTTTCTTT

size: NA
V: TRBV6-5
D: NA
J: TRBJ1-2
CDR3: CASSYYPVYGYTF
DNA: TGTGCCAGCAGTTACTACCCGGTCTATGGCTACACCTTC

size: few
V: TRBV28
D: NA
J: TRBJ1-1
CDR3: CASPPPQQRNTEAFF
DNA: TGTGCCAGTCCACCCCCCCAACAGAGGAACACTGAAGCTTTCTTT

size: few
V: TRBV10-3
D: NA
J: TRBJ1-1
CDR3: CAISEKRLGGTRRSNGIMNTEAFF
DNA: TGTGCCATCAGTGAGAAAAGACTTGGGGGGACCAGAAGGAGTAACGGAATCATGAACACTGAAGCTTTCTTT

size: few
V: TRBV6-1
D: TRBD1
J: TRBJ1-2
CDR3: CASSEVGGTGNGYTF
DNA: TGTGCCAGCAGTGAAGTGGGAGGGACAGGAAATGGCTACACCTTC

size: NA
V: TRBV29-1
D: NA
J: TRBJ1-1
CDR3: CSVVQGNTEAFF
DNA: TGCAGCGTCGTACAGGGGAACACTGAAGCTTTCTTT

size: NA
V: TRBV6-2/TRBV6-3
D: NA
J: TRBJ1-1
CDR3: CASSYMRSTEAFF
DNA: TGTGCCAGCAGTTACATGAGGTCCACTGAAGCTTTCTTT

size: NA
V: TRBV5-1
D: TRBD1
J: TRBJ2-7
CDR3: CASSIRQGTYEQYF
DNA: TGCGCCAGCAGCATCAGACAGGGTACCTACGAGCAGTACTTC

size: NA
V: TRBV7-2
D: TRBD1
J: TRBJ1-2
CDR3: CASSLASQGNYGYTF
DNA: TGTGCCAGCAGCTTAGCGTCACAGGGGAACTATGGCTACACCTTC

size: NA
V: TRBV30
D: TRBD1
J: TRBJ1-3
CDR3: CAWNTGVRWGNTIYF
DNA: TGTGCCTGGAACACAGGGGTCCGTTGGGGAAACACCATATATTTT

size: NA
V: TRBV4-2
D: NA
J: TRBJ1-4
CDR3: CASSPEGTGRNEKLFF
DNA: TGTGCCAGCAGCCCAGAAGGTACAGGGAGAAATGAAAAACTGTTTTTT

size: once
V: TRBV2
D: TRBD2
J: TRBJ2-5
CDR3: CASSGTSGGTVGTQYF
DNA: TGTGCCAGCAGTGGGACTAGCGGGGGGACTGTCGGGACCCAGTACTTC

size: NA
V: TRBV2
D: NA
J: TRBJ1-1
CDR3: CASSVRGFGTEAFF
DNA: TGTGCCAGCAGTGTACGGGGGTTCGGGACTGAAGCTTTCTTT

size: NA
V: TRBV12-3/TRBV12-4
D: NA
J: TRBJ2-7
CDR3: CASSYTPTSEQYF
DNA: TGTGCCAGCAGCTATACCCCTACGTCCGAGCAGTACTTC

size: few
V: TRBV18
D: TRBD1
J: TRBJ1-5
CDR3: CASSPPETGGQPQHF
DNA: TGTGCCAGCTCACCACCGGAGACAGGGGGGCAGCCCCAGCATTTT

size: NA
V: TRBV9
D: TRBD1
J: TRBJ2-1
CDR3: CASSPPGGSYNEQFF
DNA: TGTGCCAGCAGCCCACCAGGGGGCTCCTACAATGAGCAGTTCTTC

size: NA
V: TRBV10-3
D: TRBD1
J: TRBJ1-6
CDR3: CAISPRGTGGSENSPLHF
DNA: TGTGCCATCAGCCCCCGGGGGACAGGGGGCTCGGAGAATTCACCCCTCCACTTT

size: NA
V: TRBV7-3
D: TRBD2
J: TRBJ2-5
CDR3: CASSIGTSGGFQETQYF
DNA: TGTGCCAGCAGCATCGGGACTAGCGGGGGCTTCCAAGAGACCCAGTACTTC

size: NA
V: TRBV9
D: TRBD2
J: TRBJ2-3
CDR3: CASSPSIGAGADTQYF
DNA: TGTGCCAGCAGCCCCTCGATCGGGGCGGGAGCAGATACGCAGTATTTT

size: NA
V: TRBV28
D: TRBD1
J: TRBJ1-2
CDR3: CASSLTGGAQAGYTF
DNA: TGTGCCAGCAGTTTAACAGGGGGCGCTCAGGCTGGCTACACCTTC

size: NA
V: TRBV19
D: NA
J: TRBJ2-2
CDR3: CASSIDLGGTGELFF
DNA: TGTGCCAGTAGTATAGATCTGGGAGGCACCGGGGAGCTGTTTTTT

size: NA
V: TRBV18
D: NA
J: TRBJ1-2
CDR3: CASSPPKPGINGYTF
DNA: TGTGCCAGCTCACCACCGAAGCCGGGGATAAATGGCTACACCTTC

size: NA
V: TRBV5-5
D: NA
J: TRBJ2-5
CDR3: CASSWASPVETQYF
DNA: TGTGCCAGCAGCTGGGCTAGCCCCGTTGAGACCCAGTACTTC

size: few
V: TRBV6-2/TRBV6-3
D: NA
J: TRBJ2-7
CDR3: CASSYGLGQSTYEQYF
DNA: TGTGCCAGCAGTTACGGTTTAGGACAGTCTACCTACGAGCAGTACTTC